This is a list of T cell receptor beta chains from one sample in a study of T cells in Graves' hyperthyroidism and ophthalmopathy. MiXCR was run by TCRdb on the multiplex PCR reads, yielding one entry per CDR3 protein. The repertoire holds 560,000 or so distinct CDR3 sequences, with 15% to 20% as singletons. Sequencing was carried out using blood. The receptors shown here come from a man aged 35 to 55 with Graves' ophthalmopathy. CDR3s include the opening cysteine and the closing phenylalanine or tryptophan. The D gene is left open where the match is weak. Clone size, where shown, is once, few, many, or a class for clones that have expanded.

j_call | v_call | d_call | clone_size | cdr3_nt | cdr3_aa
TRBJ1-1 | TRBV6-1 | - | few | TGTGCCAGCACTAAGGACCCTGAAGCTTTCTTT | CASTKDPEAFF
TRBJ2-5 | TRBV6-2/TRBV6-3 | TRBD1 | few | TGTGCCAGCAGTTACTCGACAGGGGGTGGATTCCAAGAGACCCAGTACTTC | CASSYSTGGGFQETQYF
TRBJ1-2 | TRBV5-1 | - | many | TGCGCCAGCACCCTTGGACGCAGTGGGAACTATGGCTACACCTTC | CASTLGRSGNYGYTF
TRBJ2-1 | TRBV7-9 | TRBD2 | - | TGTGCCAGCAGCTTAAGGACTATGGGGACTAGTGAGCAGTTCTTC | CASSLRTMGTSEQFF
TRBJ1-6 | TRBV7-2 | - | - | TGTGCCAGCAGCTTCCAGGAAAATTCACCCCTCCACTTT | CASSFQENSPLHF
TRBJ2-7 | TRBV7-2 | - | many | TGTGCCAGCAGCTTATTAGGGGGTAGCTTTTACGAGCAGTACTTC | CASSLLGGSFYEQYF
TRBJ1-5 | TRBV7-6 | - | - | TGTGCCAGCAGAGGGGGGGGAACCAGCAATCAGCCCCAGCATTTT | CASRGGGTSNQPQHF
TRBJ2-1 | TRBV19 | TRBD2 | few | TGTGCCAGTGTATCCCCACTAGCGGGAGGGATCAATGAGCAGTTCTTC | CASVSPLAGGINEQFF
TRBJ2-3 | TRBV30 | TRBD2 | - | TGTGCCTGGAGTGTACGCGGGGGGCCGGCAGATACGCAGTATTTT | CAWSVRGGPADTQYF
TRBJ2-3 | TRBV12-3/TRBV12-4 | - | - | TGTGCCAGCAGTTTAAGGGACGACCCAGATACGCAGTATTTT | CASSLRDDPDTQYF
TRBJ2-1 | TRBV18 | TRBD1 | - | TGTGCCAGCTCAGTGGGACAGGGGTACAATGAGCAGTTCTTC | CASSVGQGYNEQFF
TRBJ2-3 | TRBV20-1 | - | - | TGCAGTGCTAGTCCGGGTTATAGCACAGATACGCAGTATTTT | CSASPGYSTDTQYF
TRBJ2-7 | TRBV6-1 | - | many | TGTGCCAGCAGTTCTGCCCAGGTTGGCGAGCAGTACTTC | CASSSAQVGEQYF
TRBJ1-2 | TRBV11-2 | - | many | TGTGCCAGCAGCTCGCCAGATGGCTACACCTTC | CASSSPDGYTF
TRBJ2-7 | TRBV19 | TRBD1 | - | TGTGCCAGTAGCGATATAGGGGGCAGGGATGAGCAGTACTTC | CASSDIGGRDEQYF
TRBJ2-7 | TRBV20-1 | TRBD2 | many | TGCAGTGCTCCCCCCAGCTGGGGAGCGGGAGGGCTCGACGAGCAGTACTTC | CSAPPSWGAGGLDEQYF
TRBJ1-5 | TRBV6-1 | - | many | TGTGCCAGCAGTGAAAGCAGGGGACCCGTACCCCAGCATTTT | CASSESRGPVPQHF
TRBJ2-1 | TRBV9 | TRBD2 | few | TGTGCCAGCAGCGTAGGGAACCGGGACTATTCCCAGTTCTTC | CASSVGNRDYSQFF
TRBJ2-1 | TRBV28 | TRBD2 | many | TGTGCCAGCATCAGCGGCCTAGCGGGAGGGGGTGAGCAGTTCTTC | CASISGLAGGGEQFF
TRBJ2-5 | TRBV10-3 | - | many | TGTGCCACACGGGACGGACAAGAGACCCAGTACTTC | CATRDGQETQYF
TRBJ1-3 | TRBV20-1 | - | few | TGCAGTGCTGGGGCCGCCACTGGAAACACCATATATTTT | CSAGAATGNTIYF
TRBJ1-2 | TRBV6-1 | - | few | TGTGCCAGCACTGTGTGGAGCCAGCTTAACTATGGCTACACCTTC | CASTVWSQLNYGYTF
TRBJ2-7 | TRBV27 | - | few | TGTGCCAGCAGTCTCGGCACCCCGCAGTCCTACGAGCAGTACTTC | CASSLGTPQSYEQYF
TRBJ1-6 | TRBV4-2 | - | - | TGTGCCAGCAGCCAAGGGAGCTCCGTAAATTCACCCCTCCACTTT | CASSQGSSVNSPLHF
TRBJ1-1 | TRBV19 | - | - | TGTGCCAGCCGACAGCGAGGAAACACTGAAGCTTTCTTT | CASRQRGNTEAFF
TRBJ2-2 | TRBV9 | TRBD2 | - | TGTGCCAGCAGTCCGAAGGGAGGGTACGGCGGGGAGCTGTTTTTT | CASSPKGGYGGELFF
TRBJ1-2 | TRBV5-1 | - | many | TGCGCCAGCAGCTTGAGGTCCCCGCCGGTTGGCTACACCTTC | CASSLRSPPVGYTF
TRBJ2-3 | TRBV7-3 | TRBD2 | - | TGTGCCAGCAGCTTACTCACTAGCGGGGGCCGCACAGATACGCAGTATTTT | CASSLLTSGGRTDTQYF
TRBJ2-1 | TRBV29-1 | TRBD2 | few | TGCAGCGTCACGGGGACTAGACTAGCGGGTTACAATGAGCAGTTCTTC | CSVTGTRLAGYNEQFF
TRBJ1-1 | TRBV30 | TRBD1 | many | TGTGCCTGGAGTGTACAGGGGGGGGAAATGAACACTGAAGCTTTCTTT | CAWSVQGGEMNTEAFF
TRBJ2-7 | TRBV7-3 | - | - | TGTGCCAGCAGCCCAAATTCGGCGGGGTCTAACGAGCAGTACTTC | CASSPNSAGSNEQYF
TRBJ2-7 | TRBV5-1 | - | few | TGCGCCAGCAGCCAAAATATCGGGCAGACCTACGAGCAGTACTTC | CASSQNIGQTYEQYF
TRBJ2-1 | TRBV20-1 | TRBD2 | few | TGCAGTGCTCCGGCTCTAGCGGGAGTTAATGAGCAGTTCTTC | CSAPALAGVNEQFF
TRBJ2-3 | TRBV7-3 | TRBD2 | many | TGTGCCAGCAGCGGAAAGCGGGGGGGGCTGGATACGCAGTATTTT | CASSGKRGGLDTQYF
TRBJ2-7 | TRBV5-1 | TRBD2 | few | TGCGCCAGCCGACTAGCGTCAAGCTCCTACGAGCAGTACTTC | CASRLASSSYEQYF
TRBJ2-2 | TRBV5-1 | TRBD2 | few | TGCGCCAGCGGACTAGCGGGGGACGGGGAGCTGTTTTTT | CASGLAGDGELFF
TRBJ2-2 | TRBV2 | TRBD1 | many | TGTGCCAGCCGGAAGGGGGCAGGTAGCACCGGGGAGCTGTTTTTT | CASRKGAGSTGELFF
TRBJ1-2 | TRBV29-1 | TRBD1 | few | TGCAGCGTTGTACAGGGGAATGGCGACTATGGCTACACCTTC | CSVVQGNGDYGYTF
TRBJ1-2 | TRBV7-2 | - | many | TGTGCCAGCAGCGGCCAATCGGTTAACTATGGCTACACCTTC | CASSGQSVNYGYTF
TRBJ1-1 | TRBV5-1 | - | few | TGCGCCAGCGGCTTGGAACCTCCAGGAGTGAACACTGAAGCTTTCTTT | CASGLEPPGVNTEAFF
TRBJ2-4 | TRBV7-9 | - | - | TGTGCCAGCAGCTTAGCACAGTTAGCCAAAAACATTCAGTACTTC | CASSLAQLAKNIQYF
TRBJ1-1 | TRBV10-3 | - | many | TGTGCCATCAGAGGGCAGGCGAACACTGAAGCTTTCTTT | CAIRGQANTEAFF
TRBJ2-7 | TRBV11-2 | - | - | TGTGCCAGCAGCTTAGAGATTAGCCGAGACTACGAGCAGTACTTC | CASSLEISRDYEQYF
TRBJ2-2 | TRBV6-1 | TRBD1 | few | TGTGCCAGCAGGGGCGGACAGGGGAAGGGGGAGCTGTTTTTT | CASRGGQGKGELFF
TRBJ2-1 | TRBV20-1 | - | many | TGCAGTGCTGGGGACCCCCGCTCCTACAATGAGCAGTTCTTC | CSAGDPRSYNEQFF
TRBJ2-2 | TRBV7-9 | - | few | TGTGCCAGCAGCTCGTCCTACTATGGCGGGGAGCTGTTTTTT | CASSSSYYGGELFF
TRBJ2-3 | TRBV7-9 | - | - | TGTGTCAGCAGCTTACGACAGACCTTGAGCACAGATACGCAGTATTTT | CVSSLRQTLSTDTQYF
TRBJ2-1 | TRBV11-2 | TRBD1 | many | TGTGCCAGCAGCTTAATCACAGGGGTCAACAATGAGCAGTTCTTC | CASSLITGVNNEQFF
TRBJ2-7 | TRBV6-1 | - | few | TGTGCCAGCAGTGATTACAGGGTAACGTATACCTCCTACGAGCAGTACTTC | CASSDYRVTYTSYEQYF
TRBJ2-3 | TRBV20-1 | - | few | TGCAGTGCTAGTATAGACTCGTCCCCAGATACGCAGTATTTT | CSASIDSSPDTQYF
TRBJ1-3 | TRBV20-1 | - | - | TGCAGTGTCCCGGACGTCAGCTCTGGAAACACCATATATTTT | CSVPDVSSGNTIYF
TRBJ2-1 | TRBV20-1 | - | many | TGCAGTGCTTCCCTCCCCGGGAGAGGCAATGAGCAGTTCTTC | CSASLPGRGNEQFF
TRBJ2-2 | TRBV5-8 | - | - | TGTGCCAGCAGCTTGGGACAGGTGGCGGGCACCGGGGAGCTGTTTTTT | CASSLGQVAGTGELFF
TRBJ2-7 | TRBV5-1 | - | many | TGCGCCAGCAGCTGGGGGTCCCGAACAAGCTCCTACGAGCAGTACTTC | CASSWGSRTSSYEQYF
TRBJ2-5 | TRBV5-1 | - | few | TGCGCCAGCAGCTGGGCGGGACAGCTCCAAGAGACCCAGTACTTC | CASSWAGQLQETQYF
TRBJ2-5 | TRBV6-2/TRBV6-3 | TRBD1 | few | TGTGCCAGCAGGGATAACAGGGGGCTACGAGAGACCCAGTACTTC | CASRDNRGLRETQYF
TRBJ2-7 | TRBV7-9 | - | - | TGTGCCAGCAGCTTACTGGGCAGGGCGCGGGAGCAGTACTTC | CASSLLGRAREQYF
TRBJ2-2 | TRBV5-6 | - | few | TGTGCCAGCAGCTGGACGGGACGGGGAAACACCGGGGAGCTGTTTTTT | CASSWTGRGNTGELFF
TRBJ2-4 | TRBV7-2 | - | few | TGTGCCAGCAGCCAAGACAGGACCTCGGGGGCCAAAAACATTCAGTACTTC | CASSQDRTSGAKNIQYF
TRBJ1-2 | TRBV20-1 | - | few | TGCAGTGCTAGAGATATTACAGCCTTTAACCACTATGGCTACACCTTC | CSARDITAFNHYGYTF